This T cell receptor (beta chain) is from a study of blood T cells in healthy people across ages. A note on this clonotype: Its antigen is as yet unknown.

Broader study findings: Both naive CD4+ cell counts and diversity were greater in long-lived donors than in aged donors.

Between the trimmed V and J ends, which lost 1 base and 0 bases, there was a span of 8 bases. The CDR3 is 14 residues long. Per the germline V gene, CDR1 is SGDLS and CDR2 is YYNGEE. Total RNA, at least 5 micrograms per sample, came from PBMCs. With a J-beta primer mix and a sample-barcoded 5' primer, a second PCR ran 7 to 11 cycles. In TCRdb, the 5' RACE reads were re-called with MiXCR into one record per CDR3 protein. The sample lists fewer than 700,000 distinct CDR3 sequences; roughly 43% were seen once. The rearrangement uses TRBV9 and TRBJ2-7, with unresolved D. This sequence originates from a man older than 75 in good health. The source material was blood. CDR3 DNA sequence: TGTGCCAGCAGCGTAATCGACCTCTCCTACGAGCAGTACTTC. Its protein is CASSVIDLSYEQYF.